Sequencing of this T cell receptor beta chain was carried out in a study of blood T cell repertoires in COVID-19 (TCRdb year 2020). Regarding the complete study: Samples covering the acute and convalescent phases of COVID-19 were provided by collaborators in the United States, Italy and Spain. Sample metadata almost always included a de-identified subject ID, COVID-19 status, age in years and sex. Where HLA class I and class II types were available, the types were taken from metadata supplied by the sample provider, not from assay-based typing. The repertoires were released in a freely available public database meant as a resource for research on the immune response to SARS-CoV-2. Deeply sampled blood TCRbeta repertoires from subjects exposed to, actively infected with, or recovered from COVID-19 were included in the dataset. The material from the prospective study consisted of cDNA or gDNA derived from T cells, B-cell-depleted T cells, or PBMCs. Samples were obtained from the ongoing ImmuneRACE study (first 160 participants) and from 1,254 subjects provided by 6 global collaborators. Paper-wide results and their limitations: How much clinical and demographic metadata was included differed by source and by participant, and the metadata was provided uncurated.

In the case of this clone: Its antigen is unknown. Qualities for individual bases were not recorded, and no much larger clone is one base off.

Enrolling through a virtual design, the prospective study's participants ranged in age from roughly 18 to 95 years and lived across roughly 23 United States geographic areas. To assign participants to cohorts, the prospective study relied on clinical history that participants themselves reported in a screening survey and a study questionnaire. ImmuneRACE Cohort 3 recovered participants were defined by two consecutive negative NP/OP PCR tests, healthcare professional clearance, or symptom resolution. Each participant in the prospective study had whole blood, serum and a nasopharyngeal or oropharyngeal swab collected by mobile phlebotomists. Participants in the prospective study had the option to provide additional blood draws and questionnaires over a roughly 2-month period. Before DNA extraction, blood samples from the prospective study were shipped at room temperature or frozen. The immunoSEQ Assay, a bias-controlled multiplex PCR, was used to amplify TCRbeta CDR3 regions from genomic DNA. The original pipeline was this. The number of nucleated cells in each sample was estimated from the amplification of reference gene primers within the assay. Sequence reads were collapsed and filtered to measure the absolute abundance of every unique TCRbeta CDR3 rearrangement. For each sample, productive Simpson clonality was calculated as the square root of Simpson's diversity index across productive rearrangements. What TCRdb holds here is the immuneACCESS table cut down to in-frame rearrangements. Part of the clones is not present; checked against another copy, under half of the missing clones reflect an unresolved V gene, and the others are unexplained. From that table come the V and J calls and clone size; the DNA was used to work out D and trimming. The sample profile shows about 150,000 clones; roughly 88% of them were found once. More than 3.5% of the sample rests with the top ten.

Counted from cysteine to phenylalanine, this CDR3 has 14 amino acids. Only the CDR3 region is kept as DNA, spanning 42 bases read in frame from base 1. The germline V gene yields SGHRS for CDR1 and YFSETQ for CDR2. The germline V end is reduced by 4 bases and the J end by 4 bases; junction bases left unmatched: 6. Input material: PBMCs or T cells enriched from blood (not recorded which). The receptor comes from a man between 45 and 60 years old who had recovered from COVID-19. The rearrangement joined TRBV5-1 to TRBJ2-5; 8 bases in between match TRBD2. The bases read TGCGCCAGCAGCCACGGACTAGCCCGAGAGACCCAGTACTTC. This codes for CASSHGLARETQYF.